Sequencing of this T cell receptor (beta chain) was carried out in a study of blood T cells in healthy people across ages. The ends were cut back, 1 base at V and 0 bases at J, with 12 bases in the middle. The CDR3 consists of 16 residues. CDR1 is SGHVS and CDR2 is FNYEAQ in the germline V gene. General observations from the study: Investigators treated diversity estimates from one million T cells as underestimates.

This clonotype was picked up a small number of times. The antigen is unknown. The authors ran a second PCR of about 7 to 11 cycles using a sample-barcoded 5' primer and a J-beta primer mix. TCRdb itself ran the 5' RACE reads through MiXCR, one entry per CDR3 protein. Among about 590,000 distinct CDR3 sequences, about 30% were seen once, and the ten largest hold about a sixth. Sequenced material: blood. V usage is TRBV7-6 and J usage is TRBJ1-1; maybe TRBD1 (5 bases). The clonotype comes from a woman at least 80 years old in good health. CDR3 amino acids: CASSLGGRAMNTEAFF. CDR3 DNA sequence: TGTGCCAGCAGCTTAGGTGGCAGGGCAATGAACACTGAAGCTTTCTTT.